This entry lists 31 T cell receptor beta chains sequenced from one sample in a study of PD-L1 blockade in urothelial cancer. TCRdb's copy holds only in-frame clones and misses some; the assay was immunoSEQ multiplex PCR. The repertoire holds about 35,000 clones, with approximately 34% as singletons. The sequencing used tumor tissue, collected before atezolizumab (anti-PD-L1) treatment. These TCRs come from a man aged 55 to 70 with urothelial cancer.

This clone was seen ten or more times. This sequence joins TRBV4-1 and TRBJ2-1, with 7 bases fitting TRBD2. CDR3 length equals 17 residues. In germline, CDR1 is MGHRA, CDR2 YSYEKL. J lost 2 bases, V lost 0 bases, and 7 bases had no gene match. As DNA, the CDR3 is TGCGCCAGCAGCCAAGAAAGCGGGATTACGGCCTACAATGAGCAGTTCTTC. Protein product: CASSQESGITAYNEQFF.

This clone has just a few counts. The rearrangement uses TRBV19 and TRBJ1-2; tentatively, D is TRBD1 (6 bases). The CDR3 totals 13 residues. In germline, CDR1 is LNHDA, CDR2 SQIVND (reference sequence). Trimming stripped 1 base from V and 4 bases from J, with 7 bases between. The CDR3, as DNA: TGTGCCAGTAGTATAGGGACAGCCTATGGCTACACCTTC. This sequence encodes CASSIGTAYGYTF.

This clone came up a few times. The CDR3 loop is CATTPSGAQMNTEAFF. In nucleotides, the CDR3 is TGTGCCACCACTCCAAGCGGGGCACAGATGAACACTGAAGCTTTCTTT. V gene TRBV6-8 combines with J gene TRBJ1-1, with D possibly TRBD1 on 5 matching bases. The CDR3 is made up of 16 amino acids. Germline V CDR1 and CDR2: MNHGY, SAAAGT. The V end lost 10 bases, the J end lost 0 bases, and 21 bases lay between the germline ends.

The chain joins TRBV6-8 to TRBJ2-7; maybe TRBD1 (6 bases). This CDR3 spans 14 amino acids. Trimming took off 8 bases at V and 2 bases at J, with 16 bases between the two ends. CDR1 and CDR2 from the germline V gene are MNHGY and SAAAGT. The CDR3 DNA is TGTGCCAGCTTACTAACGGGACACCCCTACGAGCAGTACTTC. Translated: CASLLTGHPYEQYF.

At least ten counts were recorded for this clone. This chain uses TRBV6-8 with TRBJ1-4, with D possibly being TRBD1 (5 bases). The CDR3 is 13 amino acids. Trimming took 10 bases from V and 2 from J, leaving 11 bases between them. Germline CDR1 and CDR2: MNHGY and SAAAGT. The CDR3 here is CAISRDTNEKLFF. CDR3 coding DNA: TGTGCCATCAGCCGGGACACTAATGAAAAACTGTTTTTT.

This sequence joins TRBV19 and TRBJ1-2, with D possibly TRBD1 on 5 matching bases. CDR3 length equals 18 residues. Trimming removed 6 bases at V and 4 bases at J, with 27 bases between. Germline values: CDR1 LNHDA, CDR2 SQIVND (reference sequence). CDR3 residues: CASSAPAGTPLYLYGYTF. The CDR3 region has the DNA TGTGCCAGTAGCGCCCCCGCCGGGACTCCCTTATACCTCTATGGCTACACCTTC. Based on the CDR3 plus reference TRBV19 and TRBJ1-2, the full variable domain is DGGITQSPKYLFRKEGQNVTLSCEQNLNHDAMYWYRQDPGQGLRLIYYSQIVNDFQKGDIAEGYSVSREKKESFPLTVTSAQKNPTAFYLCASSAPAGTPLYLYGYTFGSGTRLTVV.

The CDR3 region has the DNA TGTGCCAGCAGCTATTCGAGCACAGATACGCAGTATTTT. Translated, it gives CASSYSSTDTQYF. The chain employs TRBV9 and TRBJ2-3; D unclear. V lost 4 bases and J lost 0, with 6 bases in between. CDR3 length: 13 residues. Germline CDR1 SGDLS, CDR2 YYNGEE.

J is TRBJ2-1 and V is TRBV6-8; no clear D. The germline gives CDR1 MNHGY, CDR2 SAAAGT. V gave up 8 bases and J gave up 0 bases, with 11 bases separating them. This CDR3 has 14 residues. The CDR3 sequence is CASLTSSSYNEQFF. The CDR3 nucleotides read TGTGCCAGCTTGACCTCCAGCTCCTACAATGAGCAGTTCTTC.

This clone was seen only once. The CDR3 DNA follows: TGTGCCAGCAGCGTGATGACCGGTCAGCCCCAGCATTTT. This encodes CASSVMTGQPQHF. The genes are TRBV9 and TRBJ1-5; D unresolved. The ends were cut back, 2 bases at V and 6 bases at J, with 9 bases in the middle. The CDR3 covers 13 residues. The germline gives CDR1 SGDLS, CDR2 YYNGEE.

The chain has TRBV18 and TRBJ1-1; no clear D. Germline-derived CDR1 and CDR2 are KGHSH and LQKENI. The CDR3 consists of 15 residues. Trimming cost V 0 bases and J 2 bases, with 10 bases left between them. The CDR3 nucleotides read TGTGCCAGCTCACCACCGAGGACCGATAACACTGAAGCTTTCTTT. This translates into CASSPPRTDNTEAFF.

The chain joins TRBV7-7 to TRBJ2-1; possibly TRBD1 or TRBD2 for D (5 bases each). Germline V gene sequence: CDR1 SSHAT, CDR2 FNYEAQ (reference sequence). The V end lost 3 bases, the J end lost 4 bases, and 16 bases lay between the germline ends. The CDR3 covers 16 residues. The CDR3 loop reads CASSLLRGRAYNEQFF. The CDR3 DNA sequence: TGTGCCAGCAGCTTGTTACGGGGCAGGGCTTACAATGAGCAGTTCTTC. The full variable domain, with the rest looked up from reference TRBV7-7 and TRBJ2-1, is GAGVSQSPRYKVTKRGQDVTLRCDPISSHATLYWYQQALGQGPEFLTYFNYEAQPDKSGLPSDRFSAERPEGSISTLTIQRTEQRDSAMYRCASSLLRGRAYNEQFFGPGTRLTVL.

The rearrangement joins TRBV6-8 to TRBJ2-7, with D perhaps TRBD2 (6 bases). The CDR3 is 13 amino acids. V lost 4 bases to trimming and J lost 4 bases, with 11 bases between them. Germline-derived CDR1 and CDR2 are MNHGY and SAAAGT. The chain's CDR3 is CASSLGGGYEQYF. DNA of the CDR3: TGTGCCAGCAGTTTGGGGGGTGGATACGAGCAGTACTTC.

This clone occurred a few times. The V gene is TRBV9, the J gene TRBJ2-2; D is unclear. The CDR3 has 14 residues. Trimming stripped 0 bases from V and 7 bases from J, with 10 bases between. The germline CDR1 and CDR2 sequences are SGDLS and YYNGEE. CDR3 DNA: TGTGCCAGCAGCGTAGCGTACCGTGGCGGGGAGCTGTTTTTT. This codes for CASSVAYRGGELFF.

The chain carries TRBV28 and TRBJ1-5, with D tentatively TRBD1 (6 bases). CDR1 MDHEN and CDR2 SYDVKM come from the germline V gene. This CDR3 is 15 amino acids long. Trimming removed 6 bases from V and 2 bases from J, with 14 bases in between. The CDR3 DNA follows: TGTGCCAGCAGGCTACAGGGTGCAGGCAATCAGCCCCAGCATTTT. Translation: CASRLQGAGNQPQHF.

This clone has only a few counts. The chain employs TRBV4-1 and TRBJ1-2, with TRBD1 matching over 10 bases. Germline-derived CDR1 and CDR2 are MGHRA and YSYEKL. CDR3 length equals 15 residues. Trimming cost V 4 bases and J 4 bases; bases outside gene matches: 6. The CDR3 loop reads CASSRDRGRTYGYTF. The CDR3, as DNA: TGCGCCAGCAGCCGTGACAGGGGGCGAACCTATGGCTACACCTTC.

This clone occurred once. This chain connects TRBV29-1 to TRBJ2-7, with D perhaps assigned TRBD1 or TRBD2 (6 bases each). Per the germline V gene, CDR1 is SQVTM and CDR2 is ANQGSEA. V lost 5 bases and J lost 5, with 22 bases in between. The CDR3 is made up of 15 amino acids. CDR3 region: CSVSHREGGNDEQYF. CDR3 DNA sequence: TGCAGCGTTTCCCACCGAGAGGGGGGAAACGACGAGCAGTACTTC.

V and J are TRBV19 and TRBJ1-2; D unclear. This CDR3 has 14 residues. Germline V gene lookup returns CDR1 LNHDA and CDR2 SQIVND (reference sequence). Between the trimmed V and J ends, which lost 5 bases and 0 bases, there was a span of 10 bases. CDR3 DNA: TGTGCCAGTAGTCATCAGGCGGCTAACTATGGCTACACCTTC. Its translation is CASSHQAANYGYTF. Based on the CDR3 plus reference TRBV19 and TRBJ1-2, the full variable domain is DGGITQSPKYLFRKEGQNVTLSCEQNLNHDAMYWYRQDPGQGLRLIYYSQIVNDFQKGDIAEGYSVSREKKESFPLTVTSAQKNPTAFYLCASSHQAANYGYTFGSGTRLTVV.

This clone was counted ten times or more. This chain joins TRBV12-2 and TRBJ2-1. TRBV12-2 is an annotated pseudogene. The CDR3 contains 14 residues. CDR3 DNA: TGTGCCACCCCCTCGGGGGCTTTGGGCAATGAGCAGTTCTTC. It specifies CATPSGALGNEQFF.

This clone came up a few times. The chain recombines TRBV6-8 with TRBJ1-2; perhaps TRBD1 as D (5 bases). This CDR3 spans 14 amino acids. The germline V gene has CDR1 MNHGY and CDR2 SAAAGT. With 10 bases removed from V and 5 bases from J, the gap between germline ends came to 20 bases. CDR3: CAIRDGGGSYGYTF. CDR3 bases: TGTGCCATCAGGGATGGGGGAGGATCATATGGCTACACCTTC.

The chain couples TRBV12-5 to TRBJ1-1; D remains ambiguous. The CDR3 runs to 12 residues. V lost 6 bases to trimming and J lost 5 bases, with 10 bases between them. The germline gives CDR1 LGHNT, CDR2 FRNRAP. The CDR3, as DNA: TGTGCTAGTGGGGAGTTAGGGACTGAAGCTTTCTTT. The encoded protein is CASGELGTEAFF.

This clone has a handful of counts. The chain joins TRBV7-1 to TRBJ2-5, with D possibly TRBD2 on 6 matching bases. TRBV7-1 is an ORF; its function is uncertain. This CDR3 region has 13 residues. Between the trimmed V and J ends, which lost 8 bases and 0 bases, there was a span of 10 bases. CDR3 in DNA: TGTGCCAGCTCGGGAGTCCACCAAGAGACCCAGTACTTC. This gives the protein CASSGVHQETQYF.

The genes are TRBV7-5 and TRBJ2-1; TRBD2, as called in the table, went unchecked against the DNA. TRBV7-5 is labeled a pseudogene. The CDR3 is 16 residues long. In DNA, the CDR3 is TGTGCCAGCAGCTCCAGGGATAGCGGGGGGCGGGATGAGCAGTTCTTC. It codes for CASSSRDSGGRDEQFF.

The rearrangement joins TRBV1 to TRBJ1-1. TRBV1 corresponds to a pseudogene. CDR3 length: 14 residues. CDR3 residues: CASSQERELVEAFF. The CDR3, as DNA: TGCGCCAGCAGCCAGGAACGCGAGTTAGTTGAAGCTTTCTTT.

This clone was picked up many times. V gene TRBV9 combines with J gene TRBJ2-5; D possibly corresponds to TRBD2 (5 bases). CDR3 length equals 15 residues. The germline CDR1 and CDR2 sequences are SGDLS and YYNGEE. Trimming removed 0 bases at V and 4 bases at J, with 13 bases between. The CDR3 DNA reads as TGTGCCAGCAGCGTAGAATGGGCGGGTATAGAGACCCAGTACTTC. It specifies CASSVEWAGIETQYF.

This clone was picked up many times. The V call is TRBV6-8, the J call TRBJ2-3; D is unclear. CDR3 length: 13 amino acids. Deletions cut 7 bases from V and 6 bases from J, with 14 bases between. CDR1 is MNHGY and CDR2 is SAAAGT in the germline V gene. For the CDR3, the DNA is TGTGCCAGCACCCCGCCCGTTGGTGATACGCAGTATTTT. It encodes CASTPPVGDTQYF.

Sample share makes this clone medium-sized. The CDR3 sequence: CASSVSSPTEAFF. CDR3 nucleotides: TGTGCCAGCAGTGTGAGCAGCCCAACTGAAGCTTTCTTT. The V gene is TRBV6-8, the J gene TRBJ1-1; D remains ambiguous. V lost 5 bases and J 5 bases, leaving 12 bases between the germline ends. CDR1 and CDR2 (germline): MNHGY, SAAAGT. CDR3 length: 13 amino acids.

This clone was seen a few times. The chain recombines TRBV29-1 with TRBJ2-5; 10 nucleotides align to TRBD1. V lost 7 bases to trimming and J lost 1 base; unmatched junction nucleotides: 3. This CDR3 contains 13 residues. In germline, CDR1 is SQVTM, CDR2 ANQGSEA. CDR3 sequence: CSGTGGPQETQYF. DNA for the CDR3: TGCAGCGGGACAGGGGGGCCCCAAGAGACCCAGTACTTC.

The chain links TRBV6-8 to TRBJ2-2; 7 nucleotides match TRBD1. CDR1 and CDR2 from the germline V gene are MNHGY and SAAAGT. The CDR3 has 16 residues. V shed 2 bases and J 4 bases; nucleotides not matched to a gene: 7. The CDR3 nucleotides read TGTGCCAGCAGTTACCAACAGGGGCTTGTCACCGGGGAGCTGTTTTTT. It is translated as CASSYQQGLVTGELFF.

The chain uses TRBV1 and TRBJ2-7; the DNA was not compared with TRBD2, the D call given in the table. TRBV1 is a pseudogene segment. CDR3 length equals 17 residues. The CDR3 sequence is CASSRGLAGGRPYEQYF. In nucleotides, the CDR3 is TGCGCCAGCAGCCGAGGACTAGCGGGGGGCCGTCCCTACGAGCAGTACTTC.

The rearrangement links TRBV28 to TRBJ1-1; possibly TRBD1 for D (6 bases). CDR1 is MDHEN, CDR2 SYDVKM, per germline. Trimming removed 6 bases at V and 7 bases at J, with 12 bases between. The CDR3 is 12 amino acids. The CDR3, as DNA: TGTGCCAGCAGACAGGGCTCGCGTGAAGCTTTCTTT. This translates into CASRQGSREAFF.

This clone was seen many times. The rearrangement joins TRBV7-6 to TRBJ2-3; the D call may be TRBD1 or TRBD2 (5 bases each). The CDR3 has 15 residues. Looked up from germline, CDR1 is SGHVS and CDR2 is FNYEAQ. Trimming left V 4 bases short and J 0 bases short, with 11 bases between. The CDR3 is CASSSGTKSTDTQYF. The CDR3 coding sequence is TGTGCCAGCAGCTCAGGGACGAAAAGCACAGATACGCAGTATTTT.